One and the same sample provided the 10 T cell receptor beta chains below, sequenced in a study of shared clonotypes between healthy human individuals. The naive CD8 population came from CD45RO-negative cells selected for CCR7, without terminally differentiated effector memory CD45RA+ cells. Sequencing used immunoSEQ multiplex PCR; TCRdb keeps in-frame clones, though not all of them. This table holds some 1,900,000 clones, approximately 94% found once. Sequencing was done on a sample of naive CD8+ T cells sorted from blood. All receptors come from a man aged 18 to 29 in good health.

The rearrangement links TRBV7-9 to TRBJ2-2; D might be TRBD1 or TRBD2, each matching 6 bases. Germline V gene data show CDR1 as SEHNR and CDR2 as FQNEAQ (reference sequence). V was pared by 0 bases and J by 6 bases, with 11 bases between. CDR3 length: 15 amino acids. CDR3 in amino acids: CASSLARGAPGELFF. CDR3 coding DNA: TGTGCCAGCAGCTTAGCGAGGGGGGCCCCCGGGGAGCTGTTTTTT.

This chain links TRBV6-4 with TRBJ1-6; TRBD1 agrees at 8 bases. The J segment lost 3 bases and the V segment lost 4 bases, leaving 5 bases of the junction unmatched. Germline CDR1 and CDR2: MRHNA and SNTAGT. The CDR3 sequence is 16 residues long. The CDR3 DNA reads as TGTGCCAGCAGTGGGCGAACAGGGGGCTATAATTCACCCCTCCACTTT. This sequence encodes CASSGRTGGYNSPLHF.

V gene TRBV7-9 combines with J gene TRBJ2-2; either TRBD1 or TRBD2 may fit D (5 bases each). CDR1 and CDR2 (germline): SEHNR, FQNEAQ (reference sequence). This CDR3 has 18 amino acids. Trimming removed 5 bases from V and 3 bases from J, with 22 bases in between. This chain's CDR3 is CASSRRLGEGLYTGELFF. DNA of the CDR3: TGTGCCAGCAGCCGACGCCTGGGAGAGGGGCTTTACACCGGGGAGCTGTTTTTT.

This chain links TRBV6-6 with TRBJ1-2; D gene unclear. CDR3 length: 15 residues. Trimming took 9 bases from V and 6 from J, leaving 23 bases between them. CDR1 MNHNY and CDR2 SVGAGI come from the germline V gene (reference sequence). The CDR3 DNA sequence: TGTGCCAGTCGCCCCGATGGAGGGCGGATGGATGGCTACACCTTC. Its protein product is CASRPDGGRMDGYTF.

V usage is TRBV6-5 and J usage is TRBJ1-1, with D tentatively TRBD1 (6 bases). The CDR3 spans 15 residues. Germline V gives CDR1 MNHEY, CDR2 SVGAGI. Trimming removed 0 bases from V and 3 bases from J, with 11 bases in between. CDR3 sequence (DNA): TGTGCCAGCAGTTACTCGGGGGGGGCGCACACTGAAGCTTTCTTT. It specifies CASSYSGGAHTEAFF.

The count of this clone is one. The rearrangement links TRBV9 to TRBJ1-1, with D perhaps TRBD1 (5 bases). The length of the CDR3 is 14 residues. CDR1 and CDR2 from the germline V gene are SGDLS and YYNGEE. The germline V and J ends were trimmed by 4 bases and 2 bases, with 12 bases remaining between them. The CDR3: CASSLRGTNTEAFF. For the CDR3, the DNA is TGTGCCAGCAGCCTCCGGGGGACCAACACTGAAGCTTTCTTT. The full variable domain, completed using reference TRBV9 and TRBJ1-1, is DSGVTQTPKHLITATGQRVTLRCSPRSGDLSVYWYQQSLDQGLQFLIQYYNGEERAKGNILERFSAQQFPDLHSELNLSSLELGDSALYFCASSLRGTNTEAFFGQGTRLTVV.

The J gene is TRBJ2-6, the V gene TRBV10-3, with D uncertain. Germline CDR1 and CDR2: ENHRY and SYGVKD. The CDR3 has 16 residues. Trimming took 8 bases from V and 6 from J, leaving 20 bases between them. The CDR3 reads CAILNPLTLEANVLTF. For the CDR3, the DNA is TGTGCCATCCTAAACCCCTTAACCTTGGAGGCCAACGTCCTGACTTTC.

As regards this clone: In the same sample, other DNA sequences code for this CDR3. The J gene is TRBJ2-7, the V gene TRBV11-2; perhaps TRBD2 as D (5 bases). Deletions cut 9 bases from V and 1 base from J, with 16 bases between. The germline CDR1 and CDR2 sequences are SGHAT and FQNNGV. The CDR3 totals 14 residues. CDR3 protein: CASSVGGSSYEQYF. The CDR3 DNA follows: TGTGCCAGTTCCGTCGGCGGGTCTTCCTACGAGCAGTACTTC.

About this clone: Distinct nucleotide sequences in the sample also encode this CDR3. V is TRBV2 and J is TRBJ2-7; 8 nucleotides line up with TRBD1. J lost 3 bases, V lost 5 bases, and 3 bases had no gene match. This CDR3 is built from 13 residues. Germline V gene lookup returns CDR1 SNHLY and CDR2 FYNNEI. CDR3 in DNA: TGTGCCAGCAGTTTTGGGACAGGCTACGAGCAGTACTTC. This gives the protein CASSFGTGYEQYF.

Remarks on this clone: Different DNA sequences within this sample yield the same CDR3. The chain uses TRBV7-6 and TRBJ2-3; 7 nucleotides align to TRBD2. The V gene end was trimmed by 6 bases and the J gene end by 0 bases; junction bases not matched to a gene: 6. CDR1 is SGHVS and CDR2 is FNYEAQ in the germline V gene. The CDR3 runs to 15 residues. CDR3 loop: CASSSGGGSTDTQYF. CDR3 nucleotide sequence: TGTGCCAGCAGTAGCGGCGGGGGTAGCACAGATACGCAGTATTTT.